This TCR beta chain was recorded in a study of blood T cells in healthy people across ages. Study conclusions and caveats: PBMCs were not sorted, which prevented a conclusive comparison of naive versus antigen-experienced cells. In the absence of known donor CMV status, changes in expanded clonotypes were possibly confounded.

As concerns this clonotype: Its antigen is unidentified.

It was with a sample-barcoded 5' primer and a J-beta primer mix that a second PCR of roughly 7 to 12 cycles was run. Every single cDNA molecule received a tag from a template-switch adaptor with 12 random nucleotides. TCRdb analysed the 5' RACE reads with MiXCR anew, one entry per CDR3 protein. Seen here are around 690,000 distinct CDR3 sequences, 58% observed once, and the top ten hold approximately 37%. V gave up 2 bases and J gave up 1 base, with 12 bases separating them. CDR3 length equals 15 residues. Looked up from germline, CDR1 is SGDLS and CDR2 is YYNGEE. Sequences were obtained from blood. The receptor was derived from a man in his fifties or sixties in good health. The chain employs TRBV9 and TRBJ2-5, with D hard to call. The CDR3 sequence: CASSVHQELQETQYF. In DNA form, the CDR3 reads TGTGCCAGCAGCGTGCATCAGGAACTCCAAGAGACCCAGTACTTC.